The 24 T cell receptor beta chains in this list originate from one sample, sequenced in a study of blood T cell repertoires in COVID-19. Data came from immunoSEQ multiplex PCR; TCRdb stores just in-frame clones and leaves some out. The data show about 130,000 clones, roughly 84% seen once. The sequenced sample consisted of peripheral blood. The receptors shown here come from a woman aged 25 to 39 who had recovered from COVID-19.

The V gene is TRBV19, the J gene TRBJ1-5, with 7 bases fitting TRBD1. Per germline, CDR1 LNHDA and CDR2 SQIVND (reference sequence). This CDR3 contains 17 residues. With 1 base clipped from V and 8 bases from J, the junction kept 14 bases outside the gene matches. The CDR3 loop reads CASSIGRGQSLGKPQHF. The CDR3 nucleotides are TGTGCCAGTAGTATAGGAAGGGGACAGTCTTTGGGTAAGCCCCAGCATTTT.

The chain has TRBV6-1 and TRBJ2-5; D is perhaps TRBD1 (5 bases). This CDR3 contains 16 residues. Trimming took off 3 bases at V and 7 bases at J, with 21 bases between the two ends. Germline V CDR1 and CDR2: MNHNS, SASEGT. This CDR3 reads CASSEVYETPQGTQYF. The CDR3 nucleotides are TGTGCCAGCAGTGAGGTTTATGAGACCCCTCAGGGGACCCAGTACTTC.

The chain couples TRBV6-5 to TRBJ1-4; D may be TRBD1 (6 bases). Germline assignment: CDR1 MNHEY and CDR2 SVGAGI. CDR3 length: 12 residues. V was shortened by 6 bases and J by 7 bases, with 9 bases between the two germline ends. The CDR3 region has the DNA TGTGCCAGCAGGGCAGGGGCTGAAAAACTGTTTTTT. Amino acids: CASRAGAEKLFF.

V gene TRBV28 combines with J gene TRBJ1-2, with D maybe TRBD1 (5 bases). There are 17 residues in the CDR3. CDR1 is MDHEN and CDR2 is SYDVKM in the germline V gene. The germline V and J ends were trimmed by 3 bases and 0 bases, with 17 bases remaining between them. CDR3 nucleotides: TGTGCCAGCAGTTTCCGCGGAAGGGGAACCCCTAACTATGGCTACACCTTC. This translates into CASSFRGRGTPNYGYTF.

The rearrangement links TRBV7-2 to TRBJ2-5, with 8 positions matching TRBD2. Trimming took 5 bases from V and 2 from J; bases not matched to a gene: 7. The CDR3 runs to 15 residues. Per germline, CDR1 SGHTA and CDR2 FQGNSA. The CDR3 region has the DNA TGTGCCAGCAGCCTCATGTTAGCGGGACAAGAGACCCAGTACTTC. Its protein is CASSLMLAGQETQYF. Based on the CDR3 plus reference TRBV7-2 and TRBJ2-5, the full variable domain is GAGVSQSPSNKVTEKGKDVELRCDPISGHTALYWYRQSLGQGLEFLIYFQGNSAPDKSGLPSDRFSAERTGGSVSTLTIQRTQQEDSAVYLCASSLMLAGQETQYFGPGTRLLVL.

As to this clone: Additional DNA sequences in this sample encode the identical CDR3. The rearrangement uses TRBV3-1 (or the pseudogene TRBV3-2) and TRBJ2-3; 10 bases are a match to TRBD2. The trim removed 1 base at V and 4 bases at J, leaving 2 bases unmatched. The germline V gene encodes CDR1 LGHDT and CDR2 YNNKEL (reference sequence). The CDR3 is 15 amino acids. The CDR3 region has the DNA TGTGCCAGCAGCCAAGTAGCGGGGGGCGCAGATACGCAGTATTTT. It translates to CASSQVAGGADTQYF.

The rearrangement joins TRBV5-1 to TRBJ2-1; D possibly corresponds to TRBD2 (6 bases). The germline CDR1 and CDR2 sequences are SGHRS and YFSETQ. Trimming took off 4 bases at V and 3 bases at J, with 11 bases between the two ends. This CDR3 contains 14 residues. This CDR3 reads CASSPPGLYNEQFF. The DNA for the CDR3 is TGCGCCAGCAGCCCGCCGGGACTCTACAATGAGCAGTTCTTC. Full variable domain (remainder filled in from reference TRBV5-1 and TRBJ2-1): KAGVTQTPRYLIKTRGQQVTLSCSPISGHRSVSWYQQTPGQGLQFLFEYFSETQRNKGNFPGRFSGRQFSNSRSEMNVSTLELGDSALYLCASSPPGLYNEQFFGPGTRLTVL.

Only a few counts were recorded for this clone. This chain joins TRBV6-4 and TRBJ2-7, with D perhaps TRBD1 (6 bases). The V end was cut by 5 bases, the J end by 6 bases, with 14 bases between. From germline, CDR1 is MRHNA and CDR2 SNTAGT. CDR3 length equals 13 residues. CDR3 DNA: TGTGCCAGCAGTCAAGAACAGGGATCCGAGCAGTACTTC. Its protein is CASSQEQGSEQYF.

This sequence joins TRBV5-6 and TRBJ2-5, with 9 bases fitting TRBD2. V shed 4 bases, J shed 1 base, and the junction held 8 bases outside the gene matches. The CDR3 is 16 amino acids. In germline, CDR1 is SGHDT, CDR2 YYEEEE. Here the CDR3 DNA reads TGTGCCAGCAGCCTACTGACTAGCGGCCCCCAAGAGACCCAGTACTTC. The encoded protein is CASSLLTSGPQETQYF.

This sequence joins TRBV5-6 and TRBJ2-3; TRBD2 matches at 8 bases. There are 19 residues in the CDR3. The germline CDR1 and CDR2 sequences are SGHDT and YYEEEE. The V segment lost 0 bases and the J segment 0 bases; nucleotides outside the gene matches: 12. The CDR3 here is CASSLVVAGTGMSTDTQYF. The CDR3 region has the DNA TGTGCCAGCAGCTTGGTGGTAGCGGGGACCGGAATGAGCACAGATACGCAGTATTTT. The entire variable domain, with the rest obtained from reference TRBV5-6 and TRBJ2-3, is as follows: DAGVTQSPTHLIKTRGQQVTLRCSPKSGHDTVSWYQQALGQGPQFIFQYYEEEERQRGNFPDRFSGHQFPNYSSELNVNALLLGDSALYLCASSLVVAGTGMSTDTQYFGPGTRLTVL.

Only one count was recorded for this clone. The chain is built from TRBV5-1 and TRBJ1-2, with 7 bases matching TRBD1. J was trimmed by 6 bases and V by 5 bases; bases with no gene match: 7. CDR3 length: 13 residues. Looked up from germline, CDR1 is SGHRS and CDR2 is YFSETQ. The CDR3 region is CASRVGGADGYTF. DNA for the CDR3: TGCGCCAGCAGGGTAGGGGGCGCGGATGGCTACACCTTC.

The genes are TRBV9 and TRBJ2-7; D is unresolved. The V gene lost 0 bases and the J gene lost 0 bases, with 7 bases spanning the gap. Looked up from germline, CDR1 is SGDLS and CDR2 is YYNGEE. This CDR3 is 14 amino acids long. DNA of the CDR3: TGTGCCAGCAGCGTAGGCGACACCTCCTACGAGCAGTACTTC. Translated: CASSVGDTSYEQYF.

This chain links TRBV4-1 with TRBJ1-4; 7 nucleotides line up with TRBD1. Germline V gene lookup returns CDR1 MGHRA and CDR2 YSYEKL. V trimming: 4 bases; J trimming: 1 base; junction bases outside the gene matches: 12. There are 18 residues in the CDR3. CDR3 loop: CASSPVIRGSVTNEKLFF. Written as DNA, the CDR3 is TGCGCCAGCAGCCCAGTGATCAGGGGGTCTGTAACTAATGAAAAACTGTTTTTT.

The V gene is TRBV7-3, the J gene TRBJ2-3; 11 nucleotides agree with TRBD2. Germline CDR1 is SGHTA and CDR2 is FQGTGA. Trimming removed 5 bases from V and 2 bases from J; junction bases left unmatched: 6. This CDR3 is 16 amino acids long. The CDR3 DNA reads as TGTGCCAGCAGCCCAAGACTAGCGGGGAACACAGATACGCAGTATTTT. Translating it yields CASSPRLAGNTDTQYF.

This chain joins TRBV3-1 (or the pseudogene TRBV3-2) and TRBJ1-3; tentatively, D is TRBD1 (5 bases). V was shortened by 8 bases and J by 4 bases, with 18 bases between the two germline ends. Germline V CDR1 and CDR2: LGHDT, YNNKEL (reference sequence). The CDR3 covers 15 residues. The CDR3 DNA reads TGTGCCAGCTGCTTAACGACAGCCTCAGGAAACACCATATATTTT. Translated: CASCLTTASGNTIYF.

The chain uses TRBV5-1 and TRBJ1-6; tentatively, D is TRBD1 (5 bases). V dropped 0 bases and J dropped 9 bases, with 13 bases sitting between them. The CDR3 totals 15 residues. Germline loops: CDR1 SGHRS, CDR2 YFSETQ. The CDR3 DNA is TGCGCCAGCAGCTTGGGGCAGGGAAGAGGTTCACCCCTCCACTTT. Residues: CASSLGQGRGSPLHF.

The chain is built from TRBV6-5 and TRBJ1-1, with TRBD1 matching 9 bases. Germline V gives CDR1 MNHEY, CDR2 SVGAGI. J gave up 5 bases and V 4 bases, and 11 bases lay outside the gene matches. The CDR3 totals 16 residues. The CDR3: CASSSGTGIGPTEAFF. In DNA, the CDR3 is TGTGCCAGCAGTTCCGGGACAGGGATAGGCCCGACTGAAGCTTTCTTT.

J is TRBJ2-2 and V is TRBV27; a weak D match, TRBD2 (5 bases). Per the germline V gene, CDR1 is MNHEY and CDR2 is SMNVEV (reference sequence). V lost 1 base and J 5 bases, leaving 14 bases between the germline ends. The CDR3 contains 16 residues. The chain's CDR3 is CASSLLAGLQTGELFF. As DNA, the CDR3 is TGTGCCAGCAGTTTATTAGCAGGACTGCAAACCGGGGAGCTGTTTTTT.

CDR3 DNA sequence: TGTGCCAGCAGCGCTGGACTAGCGGGGGGAGAGACCCAGTACTTC. Translating gives CASSAGLAGGETQYF. The chain employs TRBV9 and TRBJ2-5; TRBD2 matches 14 bases. The CDR3 has 15 amino acids. Germline-derived CDR1 and CDR2 are SGDLS and YYNGEE. Trimming took 3 bases from V and 4 from J; bases not matched to a gene: 2.

The rearrangement links TRBV2 to TRBJ2-7, with D perhaps TRBD2 (6 bases). V lost 5 bases and J 0 bases, leaving 11 bases between the germline ends. The CDR3 has 14 amino acids. Germline V lookup: CDR1 SNHLY, CDR2 FYNNEI. Here the CDR3 DNA reads TGTGCCAGCAGTCTGGCGACTAGCTCCTACGAGCAGTACTTC. It is translated as CASSLATSSYEQYF.

For this clone: One end of the junction is discordant with germline, which a read error may explain. The chain employs TRBV28 and TRBJ1-1; D remains unclear. Per germline, CDR1 MDHEN and CDR2 SYDVKM. The CDR3 loop spans 15 amino acids. CDR3 DNA: TGTGCCAGCAGCTTATCGGGATCCAGAAACACTGAAGCTTTCTTT. It specifies CASSLSGSRNTEAFF.

This clone was observed a handful of times. This rearrangement joins TRBV5-1 to TRBJ2-5, with TRBD2 matching over 9 bases. The V segment lost 0 bases and the J segment 5 bases; nucleotides outside the gene matches: 11. Germline-derived CDR1 and CDR2 are SGHRS and YFSETQ. CDR3 length: 17 amino acids. CDR3 loop: CASSLEGGGAENETQYF. The CDR3 bases are TGCGCCAGCAGCTTGGAGGGCGGGGGGGCGGAGAATGAGACCCAGTACTTC.

The genes are TRBV3-1 (or the pseudogene TRBV3-2) and TRBJ2-7; 12 bases fit TRBD1. This CDR3 region has 16 residues. Germline CDR1 and CDR2: LGHDT and YNNKEL (reference sequence). With V trimmed by 2 bases and J by 5 bases, 7 bases remained unmatched. The CDR3 DNA follows: TGTGCCAGCAGCCAAATCAGAGGGACAGGGGGCCACGAGCAGTACTTC. It encodes CASSQIRGTGGHEQYF.

The V and J genes are TRBV30 and TRBJ2-7; TRBD2 agrees at 14 bases. There are 18 residues in the CDR3. The J segment lost 1 base and the V segment lost 4 bases, leaving 12 bases of the junction unmatched. The germline V gene encodes CDR1 GTSNPN and CDR2 SVGIG (reference sequence). CDR3 bases: TGTGCCTGGACCCCGCCCGGACTAGCGGGGGGCCTGTCCTACGAGCAGTACTTC. Its protein product is CAWTPPGLAGGLSYEQYF.